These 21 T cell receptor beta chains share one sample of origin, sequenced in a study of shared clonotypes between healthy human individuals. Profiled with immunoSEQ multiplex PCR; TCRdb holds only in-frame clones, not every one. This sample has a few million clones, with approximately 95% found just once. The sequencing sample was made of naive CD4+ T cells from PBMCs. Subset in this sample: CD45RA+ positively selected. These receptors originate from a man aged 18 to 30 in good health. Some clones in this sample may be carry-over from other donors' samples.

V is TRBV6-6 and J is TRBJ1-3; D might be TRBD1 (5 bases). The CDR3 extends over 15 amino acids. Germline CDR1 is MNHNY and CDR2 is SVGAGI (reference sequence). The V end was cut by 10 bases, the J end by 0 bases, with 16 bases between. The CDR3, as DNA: TGTGCCACCCGGACGGGGACTAGCTCTGGAAACACCATATATTTT. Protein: CATRTGTSSGNTIYF.

The CDR3 sequence is CASSLVPGTGDYGYTF. The CDR3 DNA reads as TGCGCCAGCAGCTTGGTTCCGGGGACAGGGGACTATGGCTACACCTTC. This chain connects TRBV5-1 to TRBJ1-2; 10 bases agree with TRBD1. There are 16 residues in the CDR3. The V gene end was trimmed by 0 bases and the J gene end by 3 bases; junction bases not matched to a gene: 5. Per germline, CDR1 SGHRS and CDR2 YFSETQ.

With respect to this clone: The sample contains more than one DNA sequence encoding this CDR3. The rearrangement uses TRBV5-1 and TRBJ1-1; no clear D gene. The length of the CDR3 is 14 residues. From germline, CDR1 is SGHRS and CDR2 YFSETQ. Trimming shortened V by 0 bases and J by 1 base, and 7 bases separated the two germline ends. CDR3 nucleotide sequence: TGCGCCAGCAGCTTGGGTCCGGGGAACACTGAAGCTTTCTTT. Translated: CASSLGPGNTEAFF.

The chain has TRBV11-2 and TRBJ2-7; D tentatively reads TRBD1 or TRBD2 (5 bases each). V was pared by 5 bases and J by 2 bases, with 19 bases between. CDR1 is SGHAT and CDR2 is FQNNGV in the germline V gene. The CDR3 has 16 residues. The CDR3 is CASSTYRDPVPYEQYF. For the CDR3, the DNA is TGTGCCAGCAGCACTTACCGGGACCCGGTCCCCTACGAGCAGTACTTC.

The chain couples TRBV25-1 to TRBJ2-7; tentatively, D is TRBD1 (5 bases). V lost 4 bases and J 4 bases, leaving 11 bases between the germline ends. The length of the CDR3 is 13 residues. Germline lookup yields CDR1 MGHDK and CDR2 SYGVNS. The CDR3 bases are TGTGCCAGCAGTGGACAGAATCCGTACGAGCAGTACTTC. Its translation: CASSGQNPYEQYF.

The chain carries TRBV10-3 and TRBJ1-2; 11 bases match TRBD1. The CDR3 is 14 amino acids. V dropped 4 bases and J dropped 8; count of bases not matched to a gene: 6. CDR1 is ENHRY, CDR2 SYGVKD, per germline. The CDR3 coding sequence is TGTGCCATCAGTGTGGGGACAGGGGGATTCGGCTACACCTTC. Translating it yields CAISVGTGGFGYTF.

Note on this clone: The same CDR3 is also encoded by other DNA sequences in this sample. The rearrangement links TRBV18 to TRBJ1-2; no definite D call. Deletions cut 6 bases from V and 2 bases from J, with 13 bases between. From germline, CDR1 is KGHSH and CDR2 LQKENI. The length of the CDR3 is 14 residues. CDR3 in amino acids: CASSPLEGNYGYTF. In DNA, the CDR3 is TGTGCCAGCTCCCCCTTGGAAGGGAACTATGGCTACACCTTC.

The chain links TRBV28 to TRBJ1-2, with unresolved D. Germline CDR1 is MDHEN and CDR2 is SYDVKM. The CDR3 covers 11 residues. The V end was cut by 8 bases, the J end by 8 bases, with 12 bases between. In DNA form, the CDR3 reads TGTGCCAGCGGTAGCCTCCAGGGCTACACCTTC. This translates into CASGSLQGYTF.

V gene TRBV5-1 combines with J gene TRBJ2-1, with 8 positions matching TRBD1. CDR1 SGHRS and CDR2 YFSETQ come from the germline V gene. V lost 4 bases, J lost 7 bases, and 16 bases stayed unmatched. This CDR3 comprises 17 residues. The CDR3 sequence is CASSTTIGQGTGNEQFF. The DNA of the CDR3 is TGCGCCAGCAGCACCACTATTGGACAGGGAACTGGAAATGAGCAGTTCTTC.

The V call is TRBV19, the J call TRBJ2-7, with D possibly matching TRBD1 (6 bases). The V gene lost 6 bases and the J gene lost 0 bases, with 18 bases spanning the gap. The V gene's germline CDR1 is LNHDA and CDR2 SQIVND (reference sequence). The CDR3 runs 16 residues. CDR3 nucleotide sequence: TGTGCCAGTAGCCCCGGACAGATCAGTTTCTCCTACGAGCAGTACTTC. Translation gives CASSPGQISFSYEQYF.

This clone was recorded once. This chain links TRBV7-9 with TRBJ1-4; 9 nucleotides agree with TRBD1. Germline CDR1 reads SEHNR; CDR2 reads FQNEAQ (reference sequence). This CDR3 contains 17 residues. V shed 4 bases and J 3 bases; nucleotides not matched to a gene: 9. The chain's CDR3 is CASSSAGQGIANEKLFF. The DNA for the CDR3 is TGTGCCAGCAGCTCCGCCGGACAGGGGATCGCTAATGAAAAACTGTTTTTT.

CDR3 DNA sequence: TGTGCCAGCAGCTTGGGACAGGGTGCAGATACGCAGTATTTT. This codes for CASSLGQGADTQYF. This sequence joins TRBV7-8 and TRBJ2-3, with TRBD1 identical over 9 bases. Germline-derived CDR1 and CDR2 are SGHVS and FQNEAQ. The ends lost 3 bases at V and 4 bases at J; junction bases unmatched: 2. The CDR3 length is 14 residues.

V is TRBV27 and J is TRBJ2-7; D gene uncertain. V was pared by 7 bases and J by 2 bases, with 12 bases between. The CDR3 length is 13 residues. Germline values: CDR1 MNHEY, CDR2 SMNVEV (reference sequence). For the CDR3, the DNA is TGTGCCAGCATGCCGTCTCCCCCCTACGAGCAGTACTTC. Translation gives CASMPSPPYEQYF.

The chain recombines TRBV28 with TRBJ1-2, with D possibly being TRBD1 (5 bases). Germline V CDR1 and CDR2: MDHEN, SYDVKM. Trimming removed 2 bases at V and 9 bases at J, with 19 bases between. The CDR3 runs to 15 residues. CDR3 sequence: CASSLTTRAIGRYTF. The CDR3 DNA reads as TGTGCCAGCAGTTTAACCACCAGGGCCATCGGCCGCTACACCTTC.

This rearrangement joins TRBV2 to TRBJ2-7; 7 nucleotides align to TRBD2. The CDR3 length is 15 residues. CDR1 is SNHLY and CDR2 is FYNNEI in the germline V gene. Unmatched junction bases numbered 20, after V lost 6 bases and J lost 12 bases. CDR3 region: CASRREEKGEGEVYF. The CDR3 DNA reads TGTGCCAGCAGGAGGGAGGAAAAAGGGGAGGGAGAGGTGTACTTC. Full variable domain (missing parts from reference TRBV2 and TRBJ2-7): EPEVTQTPSHQVTQMGQEVILRCVPISNHLYFYWYRQILGQKVEFLVSFYNNEISEKSEIFDDQFSVERPDGSNFTLKIRSTKLEDSAMYFCASRREEKGEGEVYFGPGTRLTVT.

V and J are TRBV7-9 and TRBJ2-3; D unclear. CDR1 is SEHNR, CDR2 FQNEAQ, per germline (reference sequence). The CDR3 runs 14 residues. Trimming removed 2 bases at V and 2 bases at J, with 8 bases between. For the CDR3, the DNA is TGTGCCAGCAGCTTATCTAGTCCCACAGATACGCAGTATTTT. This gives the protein CASSLSSPTDTQYF.

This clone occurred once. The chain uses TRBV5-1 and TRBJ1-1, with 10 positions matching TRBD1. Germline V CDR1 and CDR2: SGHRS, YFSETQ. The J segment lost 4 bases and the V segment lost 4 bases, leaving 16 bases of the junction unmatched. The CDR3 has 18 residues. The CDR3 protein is CASSQNSGTGVSRTEAFF. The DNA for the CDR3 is TGCGCCAGCAGCCAAAACTCAGGGACAGGGGTTAGCCGCACTGAAGCTTTCTTT.

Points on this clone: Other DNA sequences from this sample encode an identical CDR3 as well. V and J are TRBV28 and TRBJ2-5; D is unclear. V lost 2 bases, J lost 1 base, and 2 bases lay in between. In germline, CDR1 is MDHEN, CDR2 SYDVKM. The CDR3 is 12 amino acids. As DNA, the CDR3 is TGTGCCAGCAGTTTACGCCAAGAGACCCAGTACTTC. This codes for CASSLRQETQYF.

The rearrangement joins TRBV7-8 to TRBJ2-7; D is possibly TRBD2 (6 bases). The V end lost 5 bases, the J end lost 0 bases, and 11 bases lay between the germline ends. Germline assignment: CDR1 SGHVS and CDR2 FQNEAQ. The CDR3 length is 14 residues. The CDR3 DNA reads TGTGCCAGCAGCCGGGGGAGTTTCTCCTACGAGCAGTACTTC. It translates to CASSRGSFSYEQYF.

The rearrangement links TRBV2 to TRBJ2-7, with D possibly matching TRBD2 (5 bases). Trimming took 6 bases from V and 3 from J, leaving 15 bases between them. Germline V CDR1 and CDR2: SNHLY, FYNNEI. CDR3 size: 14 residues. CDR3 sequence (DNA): TGTGCCAGCAGAGCCCGCGGAGGTGGCTACGAGCAGTACTTC. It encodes CASRARGGGYEQYF.

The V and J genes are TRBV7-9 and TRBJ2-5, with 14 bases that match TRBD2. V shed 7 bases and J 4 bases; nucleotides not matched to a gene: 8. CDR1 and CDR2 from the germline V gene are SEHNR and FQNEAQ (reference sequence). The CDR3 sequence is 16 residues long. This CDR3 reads CASTLFGLAGGETQYF. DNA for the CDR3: TGTGCCAGCACCCTTTTCGGACTAGCGGGAGGAGAGACCCAGTACTTC.